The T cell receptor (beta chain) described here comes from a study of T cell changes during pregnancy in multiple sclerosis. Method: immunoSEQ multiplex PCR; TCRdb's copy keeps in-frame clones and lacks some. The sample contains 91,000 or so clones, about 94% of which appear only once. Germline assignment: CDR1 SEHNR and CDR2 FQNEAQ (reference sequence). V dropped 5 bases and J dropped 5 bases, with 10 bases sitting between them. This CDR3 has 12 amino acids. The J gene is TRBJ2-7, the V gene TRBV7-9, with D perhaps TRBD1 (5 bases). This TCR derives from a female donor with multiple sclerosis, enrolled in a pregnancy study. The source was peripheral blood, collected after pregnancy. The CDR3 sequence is CASSPGSDEQYF. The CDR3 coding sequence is TGTGCCAGCAGCCCAGGGTCCGACGAGCAGTACTTC.